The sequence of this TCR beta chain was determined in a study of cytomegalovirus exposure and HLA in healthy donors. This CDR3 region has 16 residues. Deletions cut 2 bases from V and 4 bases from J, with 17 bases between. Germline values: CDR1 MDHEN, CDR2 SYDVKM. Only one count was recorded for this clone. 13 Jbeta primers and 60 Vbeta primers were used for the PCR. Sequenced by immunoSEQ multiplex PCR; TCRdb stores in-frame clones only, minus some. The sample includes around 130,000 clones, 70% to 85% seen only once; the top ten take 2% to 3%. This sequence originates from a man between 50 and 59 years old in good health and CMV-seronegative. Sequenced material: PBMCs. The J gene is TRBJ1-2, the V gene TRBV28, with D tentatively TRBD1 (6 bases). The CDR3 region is CASSLPQTGHAYGYTF. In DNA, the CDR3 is TGTGCCAGCAGTTTACCCCAAACAGGGCATGCCTATGGCTACACCTTC.